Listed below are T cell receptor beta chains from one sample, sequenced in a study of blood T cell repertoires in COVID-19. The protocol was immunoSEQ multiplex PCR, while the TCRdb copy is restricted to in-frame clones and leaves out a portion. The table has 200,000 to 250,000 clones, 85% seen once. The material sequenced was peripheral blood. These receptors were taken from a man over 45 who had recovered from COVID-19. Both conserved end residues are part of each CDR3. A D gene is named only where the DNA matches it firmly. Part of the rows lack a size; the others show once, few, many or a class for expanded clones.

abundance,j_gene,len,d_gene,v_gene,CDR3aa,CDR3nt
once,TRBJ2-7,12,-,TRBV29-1,CSVNRQTGEQYF,TGCAGCGTTAATCGACAGACTGGGGAGCAGTACTTC
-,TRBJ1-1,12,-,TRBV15,CATSRASTEAFF,TGTGCCACCAGCAGAGCCTCCACTGAAGCTTTCTTT
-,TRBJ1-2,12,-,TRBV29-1,CSVPRGRNGYTF,TGCAGCGTACCCCGCGGGAGGAATGGCTACACCTTC
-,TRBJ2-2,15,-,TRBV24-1,CASGGKAVNTGELFF,TGTGCCTCAGGTGGTAAAGCGGTGAACACCGGGGAGCTGTTTTTT
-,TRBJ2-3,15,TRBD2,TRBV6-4,CASSDKAGEGDTQYF,TGTGCCAGCAGTGATAAGGCGGGAGAGGGGGATACGCAGTATTTT
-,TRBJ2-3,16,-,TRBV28,CASSGDFLGPTDTQYF,TGTGCCAGCAGTGGGGACTTTCTCGGGCCCACAGATACGCAGTATTTT
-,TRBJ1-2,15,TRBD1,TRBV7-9,CASSLGGQGSYGYTF,TGTGCCAGCAGCTTAGGCGGACAGGGATCCTATGGCTACACCTTC
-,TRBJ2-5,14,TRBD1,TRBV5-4,CASSPGQFQETQYF,TGTGCCAGCAGCCCGGGACAGTTCCAAGAGACCCAGTACTTC
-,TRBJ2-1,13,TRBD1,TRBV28,CASRNDRQGRQFF,TGTGCCAGCAGAAACGACCGACAGGGAAGGCAGTTCTTC
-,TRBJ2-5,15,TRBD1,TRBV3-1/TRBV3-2,CASSLHRGVQETQYF,TGTGCCAGCAGCCTGCACAGGGGGGTACAAGAGACCCAGTACTTC
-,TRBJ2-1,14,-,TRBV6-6,CASTPSPRGNEQFF,TGTGCCAGCACCCCCTCCCCTCGGGGCAATGAGCAGTTCTTC
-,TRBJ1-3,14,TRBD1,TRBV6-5,CASSYSGQGNTIYF,TGTGCCAGCAGTTACTCGGGACAGGGAAACACCATATATTTT
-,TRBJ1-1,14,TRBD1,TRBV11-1,CASSQDRGDTEAFF,TGTGCCAGCAGCCAAGACAGGGGGGACACTGAAGCTTTCTTT
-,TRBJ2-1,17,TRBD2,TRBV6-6,CASSPTLATSSYNEQFF,TGTGCCAGCAGTCCGACACTAGCGACGAGCTCCTACAATGAGCAGTTCTTC
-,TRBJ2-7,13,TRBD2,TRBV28,CASRPGLASEQYF,TGTGCCAGCAGACCGGGACTAGCATCCGAGCAGTACTTC
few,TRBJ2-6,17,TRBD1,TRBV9,CASSVGQGKSGANVLTF,TGTGCCAGCAGCGTAGGACAGGGCAAATCTGGGGCCAACGTCCTGACTTTC
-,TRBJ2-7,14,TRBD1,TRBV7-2,CASSLGTGPYEQYF,TGTGCCAGCAGCTTGGGGACAGGGCCCTACGAGCAGTACTTC
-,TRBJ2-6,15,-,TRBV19,CASSIMSSGANVLTF,TGTGCCAGTAGTATTATGAGCTCTGGGGCCAACGTCCTGACTTTC
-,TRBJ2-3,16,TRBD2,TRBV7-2,CASIPWRTSRTDTQYF,TGTGCCAGCATCCCGTGGAGGACTAGCCGCACAGATACGCAGTATTTT
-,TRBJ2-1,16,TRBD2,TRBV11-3,CASSLGGGSSYNEQFF,TGTGCCAGCAGCTTAGGGGGGGGAAGCTCCTACAATGAGCAGTTCTTC
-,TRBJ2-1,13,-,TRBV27,CASSSAPYNEQFF,TGTGCCAGCAGTTCAGCGCCGTACAATGAGCAGTTCTTC
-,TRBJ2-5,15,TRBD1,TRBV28,CASRRGPGQGGVQYF,TGTGCCAGCAGACGGGGGCCGGGACAGGGTGGTGTCCAGTACTTC
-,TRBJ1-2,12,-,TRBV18,CASSERVASYTF,TGTGCCAGCTCAGAACGGGTCGCAAGTTACACCTTC
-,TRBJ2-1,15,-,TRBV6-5,CASSIRLETYNEQFF,TGTGCCAGCAGTATCCGACTAGAAACCTACAATGAGCAGTTCTTC
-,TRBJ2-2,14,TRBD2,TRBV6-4,CASSSSGRGGELFF,TGTGCCAGCAGTTCTAGCGGGAGAGGCGGGGAGCTGTTTTTT
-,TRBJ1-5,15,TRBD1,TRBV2,CASRAQGNSNQPQHF,TGTGCCAGCAGGGCACAGGGGAATAGCAATCAGCCCCAGCATTTT
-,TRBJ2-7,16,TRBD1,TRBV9,CASSVGPGTDAYEQYF,TGTGCCAGCAGCGTAGGTCCGGGGACAGATGCCTACGAGCAGTACTTC
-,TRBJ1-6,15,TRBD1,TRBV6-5,CASTTGGVYNSPLHF,TGTGCCAGCACCACAGGGGGCGTCTATAATTCACCCCTCCACTTT
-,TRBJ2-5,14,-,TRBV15,CATSWAANQETQYF,TGTGCCACCAGTTGGGCAGCCAACCAAGAGACCCAGTACTTC
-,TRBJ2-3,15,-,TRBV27,CASSLSPGVTDTQYF,TGTGCCAGCAGTTTATCGCCGGGAGTAACAGATACGCAGTATTTT
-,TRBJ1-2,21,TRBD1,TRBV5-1,CASSLWPPWGRGLPRLDGYTF,TGCGCCAGCAGCTTGTGGCCCCCTTGGGGCAGGGGGCTACCCAGACTGGATGGCTACACCTTC
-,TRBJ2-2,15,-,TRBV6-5,CASSFSSLNTGELFF,TGTGCCAGCAGCTTTTCAAGCCTGAACACCGGGGAGCTGTTTTTT
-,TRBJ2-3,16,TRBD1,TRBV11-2,CASSTGDRVGTDTQYF,TGTGCCAGCAGCACCGGGGACAGAGTGGGCACAGATACGCAGTATTTT
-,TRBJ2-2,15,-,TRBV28,CASSPHGSSTGELFF,TGTGCCAGCAGCCCCCACGGGTCGAGCACCGGGGAGCTGTTTTTT
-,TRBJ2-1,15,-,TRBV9,CASSVDAGSYNEQFF,TGTGCCAGCAGCGTAGATGCGGGATCCTACAATGAGCAGTTCTTC
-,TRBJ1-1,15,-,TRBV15,CATKVGTGTNTEAFF,TGTGCCACGAAAGTAGGAACAGGGACGAACACTGAAGCTTTCTTT
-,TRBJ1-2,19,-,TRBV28,CASSSSGDLPFDASYGYTF,TGTGCCAGCAGTTCCTCGGGGGACCTACCGTTTGACGCTAGCTATGGCTACACCTTC
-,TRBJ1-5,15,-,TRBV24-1,CATSATGLRDQPQHF,TGTGCCACCAGTGCGACAGGTCTCCGGGATCAGCCCCAGCATTTT
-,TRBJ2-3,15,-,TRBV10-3,CAISEWGLGTDTQYF,TGTGCCATCAGTGAGTGGGGACTTGGCACAGATACGCAGTATTTT